This record concerns one T cell receptor beta chain sequence. What it binds is not known. This sample stems from a study of cytomegalovirus exposure and HLA in healthy donors. On the study more broadly: From donors who were HLA-typed, an early data release held 80 million or so unique TCRs. The study's findings and limits: Exclusion applied to some V segments, including TRBV6-2 and TRBV6-3, as they were indistinguishable. The study designated fewer than 200 TCR beta chains cytomegalovirus-associated. Prior analysis indicated that the majority of TCR beta V segments exhibited productivity approximately 87% or approximately 30% of the time.

Germline V lookup: CDR1 SGHAT, CDR2 FQNNGV. With 1 base removed from V and 1 base from J, the gap between germline ends came to 17 bases. The CDR3 loop spans 17 amino acids. Researchers ran the PCR with 60 Vbeta and 13 Jbeta primers. Sequencing used immunoSEQ multiplex PCR; TCRdb keeps in-frame clones, though not all of them. This sample has about 94,000 clones; roughly 80% occur once, and the top ten carry under 13%. Sequenced material: PBMCs. The rearrangement links TRBV11-2 to TRBJ2-7, with a weak D call TRBD2 (5 bases). The receptor comes from a human donor in good health. This CDR3 reads CASSLGRLTSPSYEQYF. The CDR3 nucleotides are TGTGCCAGCAGCTTAGGTAGACTAACCTCCCCTTCCTACGAGCAGTACTTC.